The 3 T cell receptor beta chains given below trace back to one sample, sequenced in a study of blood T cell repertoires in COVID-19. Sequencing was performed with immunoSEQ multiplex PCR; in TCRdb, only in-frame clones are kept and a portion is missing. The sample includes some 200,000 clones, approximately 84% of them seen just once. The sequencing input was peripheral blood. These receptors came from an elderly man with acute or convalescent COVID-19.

CDR3 in amino acids: CASSSFTGGQATYGYTF. The CDR3, as DNA: TGTGCCAGCAGCTCGTTCACGGGCGGACAGGCGACCTATGGCTACACCTTC. The gene calls are TRBV5-5 and TRBJ1-2, with 7 bases identical to TRBD1. This CDR3 has 17 amino acids. Germline V gene lookup returns CDR1 SGHKS and CDR2 YYEKEE (reference sequence). Losses at the gene ends were 3 bases for V and 4 bases for J; bases not matched to a gene: 15.

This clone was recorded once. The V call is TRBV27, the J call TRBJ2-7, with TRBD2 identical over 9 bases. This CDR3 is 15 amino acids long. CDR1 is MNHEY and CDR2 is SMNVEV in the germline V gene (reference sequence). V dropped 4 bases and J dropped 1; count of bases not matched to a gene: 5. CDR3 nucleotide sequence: TGTGCCAGCAGTTCCGGGACTAGCTTTTCCTACGAGCAGTACTTC. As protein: CASSSGTSFSYEQYF.

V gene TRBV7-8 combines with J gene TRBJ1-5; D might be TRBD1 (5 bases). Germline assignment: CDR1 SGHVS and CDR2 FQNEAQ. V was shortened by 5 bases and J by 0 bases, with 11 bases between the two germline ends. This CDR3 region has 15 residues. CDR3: CASSTDRFSNQPQHF. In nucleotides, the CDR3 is TGTGCCAGCAGCACAGACAGATTTAGCAATCAGCCCCAGCATTTT. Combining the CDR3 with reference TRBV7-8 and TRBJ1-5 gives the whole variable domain GAGVSQSPRYKVAKRGQDVALRCDPISGHVSLFWYQQALGQGPEFLTYFQNEAQLDKSGLPSDRFFAERPEGSVSTLKIQRTQQEDSAVYLCASSTDRFSNQPQHFGDGTRLSIL.